One T cell receptor (beta chain) is described in this entry. Its target is unknown. It may be a read error: a sequence one base away is much more abundant. This sample's RNA came from whole unsorted tissue. This entry comes from a study of tumor and adjacent non-tumor tissue in lung cancer. General observations from the study: Top 100 clones took a larger repertoire share in normal lung. Compared with tumor, normal lung showed significantly lower TCR diversity.

The library came from three nested PCR rounds adapted from ARM-PCR protocols. MiXCR was run by TCRdb on the multiplex PCR reads, yielding one entry per CDR3 protein. The table includes approximately 68,000 distinct CDR3 sequences, less than 80% detected once. The clonotype originates from a man aged 55 to 69 with non-small cell lung cancer. Sequenced material: lung tumor tissue.

CDR3 in DNA: TGTGCCAGCAGCTTAGGGTACGCTTGTGAGACCCAGTACTTC. It yields the protein CASSLGYACETQYF. The gene calls are TRBV5-5 and TRBJ2-5, with unresolved D. Trimming shortened V by 2 bases and J by 5 bases, and 13 bases separated the two germline ends. The CDR3 has 14 amino acids. Per the germline V gene, CDR1 is SGHKS and CDR2 is YYEKEE (reference sequence).